This is a list of T cell receptor beta chains from one sample in a study of CD8+ T cells in alopecia areata. TCRdb's table, derived via immunoSEQ multiplex PCR, lists solely in-frame clones and lacks some. The data hold over 200,000 clones, with about 60% observed a single time. Sequenced here: CD4+ T cells sorted from blood, sampled at week 0. The receptor set was obtained from a human donor with alopecia areata. The conserved cysteine and the conserved F or W are not part of the CDR3 here. D genes are given only for firm matches.

v_gene	d_gene	j_gene	CDR3aa
TRBV6-5	-	TRBJ2-3	ASSYSGDGTDTQY
TRBV5-6	TRBD1	TRBJ2-1	ASRRPGQGPWEQF
TRBV5-1	TRBD2	TRBJ2-1	ASSLPTSGGEQF
TRBV15	TRBD1	TRBJ1-5	ATSRDLSGQGAGQPQH
TRBV29-1	TRBD1	TRBJ2-3	SVRVGQGTDTQY
TRBV10-3	TRBD1	TRBJ2-7	AISPGTGAYEQY
TRBV6-1	-	TRBJ2-5	ASSEPGQETQY
TRBV9	TRBD2	TRBJ2-3	ASSLTGTSGTDTQY
TRBV29-1	-	TRBJ1-1	SVEAYLPEAF
TRBV5-1	-	TRBJ1-1	ASSHSGTVDTEAF
TRBV4-1	-	TRBJ1-4	ASSQVNSEKLF
TRBV6-5	-	TRBJ2-3	ASSYGGGGTDTQY
TRBV29-1	TRBD1	TRBJ2-7	SVEDDQGVSSYEQY
TRBV5-1	TRBD2	TRBJ2-3	ASSLAGGASGDTQY
TRBV9	-	TRBJ1-2	ASSALPDSDYGYT
TRBV19	-	TRBJ2-1	ASKGVRSGYGVNEQF
TRBV30	-	TRBJ2-1	AWSVQRGEQF
TRBV14	-	TRBJ1-2	ASSQDVTNYGYT
TRBV29-1	TRBD2	TRBJ2-1	SVGRGSSYNEQF
TRBV10-2	-	TRBJ1-1	ASSVTNTEAF
TRBV11-2	-	TRBJ2-1	ASSQEMGYNEQF
TRBV7-2	TRBD1	TRBJ2-6	ASSSGTGAGANVLT
TRBV20-1	-	TRBJ2-3	SARVVDTQY
TRBV2	-	TRBJ1-4	ASSDVEEKLF
TRBV5-6	TRBD1	-	ASSPGQDEQY
TRBV30	-	TRBJ2-7	AWSSFGKAHEQY
TRBV7-9	-	TRBJ1-4	ASSSPGATNEKLF
TRBV4-1	-	TRBJ1-5	ASSHLDSSSNQPQH
TRBV11-1	TRBD2	TRBJ2-1	ASSPGLAGRYEQF
TRBV2	-	TRBJ2-2	ASQSDTNTGELF
TRBV19	-	TRBJ1-5	ASSMGRGGQPQH
TRBV5-1	-	TRBJ1-5	ASRVRVEGPQH
TRBV19	-	TRBJ2-3	ASNGLPSTDTQY
TRBV7-2	-	TRBJ2-5	ASSFIETQY
TRBV20-1	-	TRBJ1-5	SARNGQPQH
TRBV6-6	TRBD1	TRBJ1-2	ASSPGTGYGYT
TRBV2	-	TRBJ2-2	ASRTPRGRPGELF
TRBV29-1	-	TRBJ2-1	SVEDLGRTYNEQF
TRBV30	-	TRBJ2-7	ACQKKGQSSYEQY
TRBV29-1	-	TRBJ1-5	SVEDGTGSQPQH
TRBV14	-	TRBJ2-1	ASSPGANAYNEQF
TRBV5-1	-	TRBJ1-2	ASSFDPAGGYT
TRBV9	-	TRBJ1-2	ASSVGRGYGYT
TRBV5-1	-	TRBJ2-5	ASSLGASQETQY
TRBV6-5	-	TRBJ2-1	ASSYSGRDGRDEQF
TRBV11-2	TRBD2	TRBJ2-7	ASSLLIGLAGPSSYEQY
TRBV5-1	TRBD2	TRBJ2-1	ASSSFTRGTSGSNQQF
TRBV27	TRBD1	TRBJ2-1	ASSHRTGAYNEQF
TRBV5-6	-	TRBJ2-7	ASSLVGSTYEQY
TRBV7-3	TRBD2	TRBJ2-2	ASSLGRLAGTAGELF
TRBV5-1	TRBD1	TRBJ2-5	ASSLNRGETQY